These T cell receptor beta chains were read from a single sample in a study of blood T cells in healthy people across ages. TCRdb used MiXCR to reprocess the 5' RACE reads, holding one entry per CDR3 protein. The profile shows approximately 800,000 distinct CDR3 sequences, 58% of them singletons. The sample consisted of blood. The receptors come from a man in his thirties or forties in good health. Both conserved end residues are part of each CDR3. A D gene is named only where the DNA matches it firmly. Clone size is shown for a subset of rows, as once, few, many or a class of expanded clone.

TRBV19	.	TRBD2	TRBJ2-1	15	CASRITSGSYNEQFF	TGTGCCAGTAGAATAACTAGCGGGAGTTACAATGAGCAGTTCTTC
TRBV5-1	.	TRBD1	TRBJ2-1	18	CASSLAVSPTGKRNEQFF	TGCGCCAGCAGCTTGGCTGTTTCTCCGACAGGGAAGAGAAATGAGCAGTTCTTC
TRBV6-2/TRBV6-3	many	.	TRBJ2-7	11	CASSIAYEQYF	TGTGCCAGCAGTATAGCCTACGAGCAGTACTTC
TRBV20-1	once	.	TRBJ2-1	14	CSARDWIATNEQFF	TGCAGTGCTCGCGATTGGATAGCGACGAATGAGCAGTTCTTC
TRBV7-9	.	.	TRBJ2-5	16	CASSKGVGEIFETQYF	TGTGCCAGCAGCAAAGGGGTGGGAGAGATCTTCGAGACCCAGTACTTC
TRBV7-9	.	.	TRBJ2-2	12	CASSLTSGELFF	TGTGCCAGCAGCTTAACATCCGGGGAGCTGTTTTTT
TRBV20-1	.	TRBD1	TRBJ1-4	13	CSAAHRGNEKLFF	TGCAGTGCCGCACACAGGGGGAATGAAAAACTGTTTTTT
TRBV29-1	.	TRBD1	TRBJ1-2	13	CSVGDRGHYGYTF	TGCAGCGTAGGGGACAGGGGACACTATGGCTACACCTTC
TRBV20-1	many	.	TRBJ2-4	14	CSAPESLAKNIQYF	TGCAGTGCACCCGAAAGTTTAGCCAAAAACATTCAGTACTTC
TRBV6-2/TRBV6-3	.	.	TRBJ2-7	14	CASSYPNTQGKQYF	TGTGCCAGCAGTTACCCCAATACCCAGGGGAAGCAGTACTTC
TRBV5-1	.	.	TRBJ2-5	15	CASSPLPTQEETQYF	TGCGCCAGCAGCCCTTTGCCGACGCAGGAAGAGACCCAGTACTTC
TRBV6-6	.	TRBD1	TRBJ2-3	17	CASGPGPGQGTTDTQYF	TGTGCCAGCGGCCCGGGTCCGGGACAGGGGACCACAGATACGCAGTATTTT
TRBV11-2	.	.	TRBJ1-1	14	CASSFYREGAEAFF	TGTGCCAGCAGCTTCTACAGGGAAGGGGCTGAAGCTTTCTTT
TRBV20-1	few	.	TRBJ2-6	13	CSARVGGANVLTF	TGCAGTGCTAGAGTGGGCGGGGCCAACGTCCTGACTTTC
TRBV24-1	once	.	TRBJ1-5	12	CASDLGTQPQHF	TGTGCCTCCGACTTGGGGACACAGCCCCAGCATTTT
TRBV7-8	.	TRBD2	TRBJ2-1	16	CASSLVGGSFGNEQFF	TGTGCCAGCAGCTTAGTCGGCGGGAGCTTTGGCAATGAGCAGTTCTTC
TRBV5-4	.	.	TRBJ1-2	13	CASSSDSVYGYTF	TGTGCCAGCAGCTCGGACAGTGTCTATGGCTACACCTTC
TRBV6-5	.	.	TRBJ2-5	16	CASSYRTWGGSETQYF	TGTGCCAGCAGTTATCGGACCTGGGGGGGCTCGGAGACCCAGTACTTC
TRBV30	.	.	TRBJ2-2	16	CAWSVDFRPNTGELFF	TGTGCCTGGAGTGTAGATTTTAGGCCGAACACCGGGGAGCTGTTTTTT
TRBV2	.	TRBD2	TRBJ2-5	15	CASSDNLLAEETQYF	TGTGCCAGCAGTGACAATTTACTAGCGGAAGAGACCCAGTACTTC
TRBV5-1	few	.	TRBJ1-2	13	CASSLEQLEGYTF	TGCGCCAGCAGCTTGGAACAGCTCGAGGGCTACACCTTC
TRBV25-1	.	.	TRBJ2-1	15	CASSGYRQEYNEQFF	TGTGCCAGCAGTGGGTATCGACAGGAGTACAATGAGCAGTTCTTC
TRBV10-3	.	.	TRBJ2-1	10	CAISESTVFF	TGTGCCATCAGTGAGTCGACGGTGTTCTTC
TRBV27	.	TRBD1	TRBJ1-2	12	CASSRQGKGYTF	TGTGCCAGCAGTCGACAGGGCAAAGGCTACACCTTC
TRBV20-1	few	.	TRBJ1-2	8	CGPGGYTF	TGCGGGCCCGGGGGCTACACCTTC
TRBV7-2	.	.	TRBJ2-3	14	CASSLRILENTQYF	TGTGCCAGCAGCTTAAGGATCTTAGAGAATACGCAGTATTTT
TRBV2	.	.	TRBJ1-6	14	CASSVRPYNSPLHF	TGTGCCAGCAGTGTACGGCCCTATAATTCACCCCTCCACTTT
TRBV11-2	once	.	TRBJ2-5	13	CASSPSGKGTQYF	TGTGCCAGCAGCCCTAGTGGGAAAGGGACCCAGTACTTC
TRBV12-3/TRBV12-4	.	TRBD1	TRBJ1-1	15	CASSPMHRGISEAFF	TGTGCCAGCAGTCCCATGCACAGGGGCATTAGCGAAGCTTTCTTT
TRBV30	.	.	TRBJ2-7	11	CAGGDMDEQYF	TGTGCCGGGGGGGACATGGACGAGCAGTACTTC
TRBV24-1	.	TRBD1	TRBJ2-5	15	CATSPGGRGQETQYF	TGTGCCACCAGCCCCGGAGGCAGGGGGCAAGAGACCCAGTACTTC
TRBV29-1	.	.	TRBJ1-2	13	CSAQVGGSYGYTF	TGCAGCGCCCAGGTGGGGGGCTCCTATGGCTACACCTTC
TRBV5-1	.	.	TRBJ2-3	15	CASSLDGADTDTQYF	TGCGCCAGCAGCTTGGACGGAGCAGACACAGATACGCAGTATTTT
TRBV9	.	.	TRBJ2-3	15	CASSVGDGMGDTQYF	TGTGCCAGTAGCGTAGGAGACGGGATGGGAGATACGCAGTATTTT
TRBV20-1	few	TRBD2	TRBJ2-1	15	CSARDQAAGGREQFF	TGCAGTGCTAGAGATCAGGCAGCGGGAGGGCGGGAGCAGTTCTTC
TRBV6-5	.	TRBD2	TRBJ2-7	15	CASNPGGGGTYEQYF	TGTGCCAGCAACCCGGGAGGTGGGGGAACCTACGAGCAGTACTTC
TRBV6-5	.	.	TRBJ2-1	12	CASTDFAGEQFF	TGTGCCAGCACGGACTTCGCGGGGGAGCAGTTCTTC
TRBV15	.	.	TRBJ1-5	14	CATSRELGGQPQHF	TGTGCCACCAGCAGAGAGCTCGGGGGTCAGCCCCAGCATTTT
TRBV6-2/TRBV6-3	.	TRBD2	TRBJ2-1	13	CASRTGTSGKQFF	TGTGCCAGCAGAACCGGGACTAGCGGAAAGCAGTTCTTC
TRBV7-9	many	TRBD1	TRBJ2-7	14	CASSLGTGLDEQYF	TGTGCCAGCAGCTTAGGGACAGGGCTGGACGAGCAGTACTTC
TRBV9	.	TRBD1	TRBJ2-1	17	CASSVGLSRQGWHEQFF	TGTGCCAGCAGCGTAGGTCTTTCGAGACAGGGGTGGCATGAGCAGTTCTTC
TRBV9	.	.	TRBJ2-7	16	CASSVHSDRPRYEQYF	TGTGCCAGCAGCGTACACTCGGACCGGCCTAGGTACGAGCAGTACTTC